Listed here are 16 T cell receptor beta chains from one sample, sequenced in a study of cytotoxic CD8 clonotypes in ibrutinib-treated CLL. Assay used: immunoSEQ multiplex PCR; TCRdb lists only in-frame clones, some missing. Of roughly 130,000 clones in the sample, roughly three quarters were seen once. Sequenced here: PBMCs, sampled after 12 months of ibrutinib treatment. Receptors were obtained from a human donor with chronic lymphocytic leukemia.

The chain combines TRBV5-8 with TRBJ2-2; weak D call: TRBD1 (5 bases). Germline V gene data show CDR1 as SGHTS and CDR2 as YDEGEE. V dropped 5 bases and J dropped 1 base, with 12 bases sitting between them. The CDR3 sequence is 15 residues long. CDR3 in amino acids: CASSNVDRNTGELFF. The CDR3 DNA reads as TGTGCCAGCAGTAATGTAGACAGGAACACCGGGGAGCTGTTTTTT.

This chain uses TRBV7-2 with TRBJ2-2; 8 bases map to TRBD2. The length of the CDR3 is 15 residues. Germline assignment: CDR1 SGHTA and CDR2 FQGNSA. The V segment lost 5 bases and the J segment 6 bases; nucleotides outside the gene matches: 8. The CDR3 region is CASSIRGGAAGELFF. CDR3 nucleotide sequence: TGTGCCAGCAGCATACGGGGGGGCGCGGCCGGGGAGCTGTTTTTT.

The chain carries TRBV5-1 and TRBJ2-3; no clear D gene. The CDR3 is 14 amino acids. The germline gives CDR1 SGHRS, CDR2 YFSETQ. Deletions cut 0 bases from V and 4 bases from J, with 9 bases between. DNA of the CDR3: TGCGCCAGCAGCTTGGGTCAGGAGCCAGATACGCAGTATTTT. This encodes CASSLGQEPDTQYF. Variable domain in full (rest from reference TRBV5-1 and TRBJ2-3): KAGVTQTPRYLIKTRGQQVTLSCSPISGHRSVSWYQQTPGQGLQFLFEYFSETQRNKGNFPGRFSGRQFSNSRSEMNVSTLELGDSALYLCASSLGQEPDTQYFGPGTRLTVL.

The V and J genes are TRBV4-3 and TRBJ1-4; 7 bases are a match to TRBD1. There are 16 residues in the CDR3. The germline gives CDR1 LGHNA, CDR2 YSLEER. Losses at the gene ends were 0 bases for V and 3 bases for J; bases not matched to a gene: 4. The CDR3 DNA sequence: TGCGCCAGCAGCCAAGATTCCGGGACAGCTAATGAAAAACTGTTTTTT. It is translated as CASSQDSGTANEKLFF.

The chain links TRBV19 to TRBJ2-7, with 7 nucleotides matching TRBD1. CDR1 is LNHDA, CDR2 SQIVND, per germline (reference sequence). The CDR3 length is 14 residues. V was clipped by 3 bases and J by 0 bases; unmatched bases: 2. The CDR3 protein is CASSITGDSYEQYF. DNA of the CDR3: TGTGCCAGTAGTATTACAGGGGACTCCTACGAGCAGTACTTC.

This clone has a single count. The J gene is TRBJ2-5, the V gene TRBV4-3; 8 nucleotides agree with TRBD1. V was clipped by 1 base and J by 5 bases; unmatched bases: 6. This CDR3 is built from 15 residues. Looked up from germline, CDR1 is LGHNA and CDR2 is YSLEER. The CDR3 region has the DNA TGCGCCAGCAGCCAAGGTGACAGGGGTTCGGAGACCCAGTACTTC. This translates into CASSQGDRGSETQYF.

The chain is built from TRBV6-5 and TRBJ1-2, with 8 bases that match TRBD1. Trimming at V came to 5 bases and at J to 4 bases, leaving 6 bases not matched to a gene. Looked up from germline, CDR1 is MNHEY and CDR2 is SVGAGI. The CDR3 has 14 amino acids. CDR3 region: CASSTRTGSYGYTF. Here the CDR3 DNA reads TGTGCCAGCAGTACCCGGACAGGGAGCTATGGCTACACCTTC.

The rearrangement uses TRBV30 and TRBJ1-1, with 8 positions matching TRBD1. With V trimmed by 0 bases and J by 2 bases, 5 bases remained unmatched. Germline loops: CDR1 GTSNPN, CDR2 SVGIG (reference sequence). The CDR3 totals 15 residues. The CDR3 nucleotides read TGTGCCTGGAGTGTACGTTCAGGGGGCAACACTGAAGCTTTCTTT. It codes for CAWSVRSGGNTEAFF.

This clone appeared a few times. The chain employs TRBV25-1 and TRBJ1-2; D remains ambiguous. Trimming removed 0 bases from V and 7 bases from J, with 9 bases in between. Per germline, CDR1 MGHDK and CDR2 SYGVNS. The CDR3 sequence is 13 residues long. The CDR3 loop is CASSEYAGPGYTF. The CDR3 bases are TGTGCCAGCAGTGAATACGCAGGCCCTGGCTACACCTTC.

The CDR3 nucleotides read TGTGCCACCAGCGGACAGGGGCCCGACCAGCCCCAGCATTTT. Translation gives CATSGQGPDQPQHF. The chain links TRBV15 to TRBJ1-5, with 9 bases fitting TRBD1. Germline CDR1 reads LNHNV; CDR2 reads YYDKDF (reference sequence). There are 14 residues in the CDR3. Unmatched junction bases numbered 6, after V lost 5 bases and J lost 7 bases.

This clone has a handful of counts. This chain joins TRBV11-2 and TRBJ2-7; D unresolved. Germline V gives CDR1 SGHAT, CDR2 FQNNGV. The V gene lost 5 bases and the J gene lost 0 bases, with 2 bases spanning the gap. This CDR3 spans 11 amino acids. The CDR3 here is CASSISYEQYF. Here the CDR3 DNA reads TGTGCCAGCAGCATCTCCTACGAGCAGTACTTC.

The chain couples TRBV29-1 to TRBJ1-2, with no clear D. CDR1 SQVTM and CDR2 ANQGSEA come from the germline V gene. This CDR3 comprises 14 residues. Trimming removed 5 bases at V and 3 bases at J, with 16 bases between. The CDR3 sequence is CSVTPRPSHYGYTF. As DNA, the CDR3 is TGCAGCGTTACCCCCAGGCCCTCCCACTATGGCTACACCTTC.

V is TRBV7-2 and J is TRBJ1-1, with TRBD1 matching 7 bases. Germline assignment: CDR1 SGHTA and CDR2 FQGNSA. The CDR3 contains 15 residues. V lost 2 bases, J lost 2 bases, and 5 bases stayed unmatched. CDR3 in DNA: TGTGCCAGCAGCTTATTTGGGACAGATAACACTGAAGCTTTCTTT. Protein product: CASSLFGTDNTEAFF. Variable domain in full (rest from reference TRBV7-2 and TRBJ1-1): GAGVSQSPSNKVTEKGKDVELRCDPISGHTALYWYRQSLGQGLEFLIYFQGNSAPDKSGLPSDRFSAERTGGSVSTLTIQRTQQEDSAVYLCASSLFGTDNTEAFFGQGTRLTVV.

This chain joins TRBV4-2 and TRBJ2-2; D gene unclear. The CDR3 consists of 12 residues. The germline V and J ends were trimmed by 5 bases and 7 bases, with 8 bases remaining between them. CDR1 and CDR2 (germline): LGHNA, YNFKEQ. CDR3 DNA: TGTGCCAGCAGCTCGCTAGGCGGGGAGCTGTTTTTT. Amino acids: CASSSLGGELFF.

The genes are TRBV7-2 and TRBJ1-3; D might be TRBD1 (6 bases). Germline assignment: CDR1 SGHTA and CDR2 FQGNSA. The CDR3 has 17 residues. Trimming stripped 2 bases from V and 2 bases from J, with 16 bases between. CDR3 sequence (DNA): TGTGCCAGCAGCTTATATTCCGGGGGCCTAGCTGGAAACACCATATATTTT. Amino acid sequence: CASSLYSGGLAGNTIYF.

The chain joins TRBV15 to TRBJ2-1; D assignment may be TRBD1 or TRBD2 (5 bases each). Between the trimmed V and J ends, which lost 4 bases and 9 bases, there was a span of 16 bases. Germline CDR1 is LNHNV and CDR2 is YYDKDF (reference sequence). The CDR3 has 14 residues. This chain's CDR3 is CATSKQDSLGEQFF. In DNA form, the CDR3 reads TGTGCCACCAGCAAACAGGACTCGCTAGGTGAGCAGTTCTTC.